There are a few counts of the clone carrying this T cell receptor beta chain. With 4 bases removed from V and 1 base from J, the gap between germline ends came to 17 bases. The CDR3 has 16 amino acids. In germline, CDR1 is SEHNR, CDR2 FQNEAQ (reference sequence). The data were obtained in a study of CD8 T cells in Susac syndrome. Reverse transcription used roughly 0.45 to 1 ug RNA and random hexamers. TCRdb used MiXCR to reprocess the immunoSEQ multiplex PCR reads, holding one entry per CDR3 protein. The table lists 110,000 to 150,000 distinct CDR3 sequences, approximately 96% of them singletons. Input material: CD4+ T cells from PBMCs. This TCR was sampled from a human donor with Susac syndrome. V usage is TRBV7-9 and J usage is TRBJ2-7; TRBD1 might be the D (5 bases). Here the CDR3 DNA reads TGTGCCAGCAGCTCAGGGCGGCAGGGCCATTCCTACGAGCAGTACTTC. Its translation is CASSSGRQGHSYEQYF.